The source of this T cell receptor beta chain is a study of blood T cell repertoires in COVID-19. The assay was immunoSEQ multiplex PCR, and TCRdb's table has in-frame clones only and misses some. This table has hundreds of thousands of clones, 90% appearing once. This CDR3 spans 17 amino acids. Germline CDR1 is SGHTA and CDR2 is FQGNSA. Between the trimmed V and J ends, which lost 0 bases and 0 bases, there was a span of 15 bases. The V gene is TRBV7-2, the J gene TRBJ2-7; a possible D gene is TRBD2 (6 bases). The sequenced material came from PBMCs or T cells enriched from blood (not recorded which). The sequence was collected from a woman aged 18-30 years with acute COVID-19. CDR3 DNA: TGTGCCAGCAGCTTAGCGGGGGGACTGGGCAGCTCCTACGAGCAGTACTTC. Its translation is CASSLAGGLGSSYEQYF.